The 17 T cell receptor beta chains reported below all come from one sample, sequenced in a study of shared clonotypes between healthy human individuals. Sequencing used immunoSEQ multiplex PCR; TCRdb keeps in-frame clones, though not all of them. Found here are approximately 1,500,000 clones, around 98% of them singletons; the top ten hold about 0.45%. Sequencing was done on a sample of naive CD4+ T cells sorted from blood. Subset defined: CD45RA+ positively selected. These receptor sequences come from a man aged 25 to 40 in good health.

The CDR3 loop is CASSPTDRGSTEAFF. Written as DNA, the CDR3 is TGTGCCAGCTCACCGACAGACAGGGGGAGCACTGAAGCTTTCTTT. The rearrangement uses TRBV18 and TRBJ1-1; 9 bases are a match to TRBD1. The V segment lost 3 bases and the J segment 4 bases; nucleotides outside the gene matches: 6. The CDR3 extends over 15 amino acids. Looked up from germline, CDR1 is KGHSH and CDR2 is LQKENI. The variable domain in full, completed from reference TRBV18 and TRBJ1-1, reads NAGVMQNPRHLVRRRGQEARLRCSPMKGHSHVYWYRQLPEEGLKFMVYLQKENIIDESGMPKERFSAEFPKEGPSILRIQQVVRGDSAAYFCASSPTDRGSTEAFFGQGTRLTVV.

This chain uses TRBV10-3 with TRBJ1-2; D gene uncertain. This CDR3 is built from 13 residues. Germline V gives CDR1 ENHRY, CDR2 SYGVKD. Trimming took off 7 bases at V and 4 bases at J, with 13 bases between the two ends. The CDR3 is CAITGLSFYGYTF. CDR3 DNA sequence: TGTGCCATCACAGGTCTTTCCTTCTATGGCTACACCTTC.

The chain joins TRBV7-8 to TRBJ2-5, with D unclear. Germline V gene sequence: CDR1 SGHVS, CDR2 FQNEAQ. This CDR3 is 14 amino acids long. V gave up 5 bases and J gave up 9 bases, with 19 bases separating them. CDR3 nucleotides: TGTGCCAGCAGCCCCCCCCACAGCCTATGGGCCCAGTACTTC. It codes for CASSPPHSLWAQYF. Full variable domain (rest looked up from reference TRBV7-8 and TRBJ2-5): GAGVSQSPRYKVAKRGQDVALRCDPISGHVSLFWYQQALGQGPEFLTYFQNEAQLDKSGLPSDRFFAERPEGSVSTLKIQRTQQEDSAVYLCASSPPHSLWAQYFGPGTRLLVL.

The chain combines TRBV6-1 with TRBJ1-2; D is possibly TRBD1 (6 bases). The CDR3 loop spans 15 amino acids. Between the trimmed V and J ends, which lost 6 bases and 2 bases, there was a span of 16 bases. The germline CDR1 and CDR2 sequences are MNHNS and SASEGT. CDR3 amino acids: CASRLDRSLNYGYTF. The CDR3, as DNA: TGTGCCAGCAGACTAGACAGGAGCCTCAACTATGGCTACACCTTC.

With respect to this clone: Sequence at one end of the junction differs from germline and may be a read error. V gene TRBV7-7 combines with J gene TRBJ2-1; D possibly corresponds to TRBD2 (7 bases). This CDR3 has 15 residues. Germline V gives CDR1 SSHAT, CDR2 FNYEAQ (reference sequence). The CDR3 loop is CASSLKGGSYNEQFF. CDR3 sequence (DNA): TGTGCTAGCAGCTTAAAGGGGGGGTCCTACAATGAGCAGTTCTTC.

The chain employs TRBV19 and TRBJ1-1, with TRBD1 matching over 12 bases. Germline CDR1 LNHDA, CDR2 SQIVND (reference sequence). The CDR3 sequence is 17 residues long. Losses at the gene ends were 0 bases for V and 4 bases for J; bases not matched to a gene: 6. As DNA, the CDR3 is TGTGCCAGTAGTATAGAAGGGACAGGGGGCGAGGTCACTGAAGCTTTCTTT. Translated: CASSIEGTGGEVTEAFF.

The chain recombines TRBV19 with TRBJ1-5; D not certain. The CDR3 sequence is 14 residues long. CDR1 and CDR2 from the germline V gene are LNHDA and SQIVND (reference sequence). V lost 5 bases to trimming and J lost 9 bases, with 17 bases between them. The CDR3 is CASSPGISGPPQHF. The CDR3 DNA reads as TGTGCCAGTAGTCCGGGCATATCTGGACCGCCCCAGCATTTT.

V and J are TRBV18 and TRBJ2-2; TRBD1 matches at 10 bases. J gave up 5 bases and V 3 bases, and 9 bases lay outside the gene matches. This CDR3 has 17 amino acids. CDR1 KGHSH and CDR2 LQKENI come from the germline V gene. This CDR3 is CASSPLRRGQGTGELFF. CDR3 bases: TGTGCCAGCTCACCGCTGCGAAGGGGACAGGGGACCGGGGAGCTGTTTTTT.

The chain couples TRBV5-1 to TRBJ2-1; D is uncertain. The CDR3 has 12 residues. V was trimmed by 2 bases and J by 10 bases, leaving 10 bases between them. Germline V gene data show CDR1 as SGHRS and CDR2 as YFSETQ. CDR3 in amino acids: CASSFVGDEQFF. The CDR3 coding sequence is TGCGCCAGCAGCTTTGTAGGAGACGAGCAGTTCTTC.

The V gene is TRBV11-1, the J gene TRBJ2-7; 9 bases match TRBD2. The CDR3 covers 15 residues. Germline CDR1 SGHAT, CDR2 FQDESV (reference sequence). The junction had 7 bases not matched to a gene; V was cut back by 0 bases and J by 7 bases. The CDR3, as DNA: TGTGCCAGCAGCTTAGCGAGTTCGGCGGGAGGGGAGCAGTACTTC. Translating it yields CASSLASSAGGEQYF.

The sample holds one count of this clone. The chain links TRBV6-1 to TRBJ2-7; 8 bases map to TRBD1. CDR3 length equals 13 residues. With V trimmed by 6 bases and J by 2 bases, 3 bases remained unmatched. Germline CDR1 is MNHNS and CDR2 is SASEGT. CDR3: CASRGQGTYEQYF. The CDR3 DNA follows: TGTGCCAGCAGAGGACAGGGAACCTACGAGCAGTACTTC.

The V call is TRBV28, the J call TRBJ2-2; the match to TRBD1 covers 10 bases. This CDR3 has 15 residues. The trim removed 6 bases at V and 5 bases at J, leaving 6 bases unmatched. Germline CDR1 and CDR2: MDHEN and SYDVKM. The CDR3 is CASSYPGQGTGELFF. CDR3 coding DNA: TGTGCCAGCAGCTACCCGGGACAGGGGACCGGGGAGCTGTTTTTT.

The genes are TRBV19 and TRBJ1-5; TRBD1 matches 9 bases. The CDR3 has 17 residues. Germline V gene sequence: CDR1 LNHDA, CDR2 SQIVND (reference sequence). Losses at the gene ends were 4 bases for V and 6 bases for J; bases not matched to a gene: 13. The chain's CDR3 is CASSSLPGQGNGQPQHF. DNA for the CDR3: TGTGCCAGTAGTAGTCTCCCCGGACAGGGGAACGGTCAGCCCCAGCATTTT. The full variable domain, with the rest looked up from reference TRBV19 and TRBJ1-5, is DGGITQSPKYLFRKEGQNVTLSCEQNLNHDAMYWYRQDPGQGLRLIYYSQIVNDFQKGDIAEGYSVSREKKESFPLTVTSAQKNPTAFYLCASSSLPGQGNGQPQHFGDGTRLSIL.

On this clone: The identical CDR3 is also encoded by other nucleotide sequences in the sample. This chain uses TRBV18 with TRBJ2-1; 9 bases agree with TRBD2. This CDR3 comprises 15 residues. The junction had 0 bases not matched to a gene; V was cut back by 2 bases and J by 1 base. Germline assignment: CDR1 KGHSH and CDR2 LQKENI. Here the CDR3 DNA reads TGTGCCAGCTCACCAACTAGCGGGTCCTACAATGAGCAGTTCTTC. The encoded protein is CASSPTSGSYNEQFF.

This chain connects TRBV28 to TRBJ1-5; D unclear. The CDR3 consists of 14 residues. V was cut by 3 bases and J by 4 bases, with 10 bases left in between. The germline gives CDR1 MDHEN, CDR2 SYDVKM. The CDR3 protein is CASSFVSPNQPQHF. The DNA of the CDR3 is TGTGCCAGCAGTTTCGTGAGCCCGAATCAGCCCCAGCATTTT.

This chain uses TRBV5-4 with TRBJ2-1; D remains unclear. Germline V gene lookup returns CDR1 SGHNT and CDR2 YYREEE (reference sequence). The germline V and J ends were trimmed by 4 bases and 4 bases, with 18 bases remaining between them. CDR3 length: 16 residues. The CDR3 DNA reads as TGTGCCAGCAGCCCTATGGACCCACAATTTTACAATGAGCAGTTCTTC. It specifies CASSPMDPQFYNEQFF.

The chain links TRBV6-5 to TRBJ1-5; maybe TRBD1 (5 bases). Germline V gene sequence: CDR1 MNHEY, CDR2 SVGAGI. With 6 bases removed from V and 7 bases from J, the gap between germline ends came to 19 bases. This CDR3 comprises 15 residues. Here the CDR3 reads CASSSSGRAGQPQHF. DNA of the CDR3: TGTGCCAGCAGCTCCTCTGGCAGGGCAGGACAGCCCCAGCATTTT.